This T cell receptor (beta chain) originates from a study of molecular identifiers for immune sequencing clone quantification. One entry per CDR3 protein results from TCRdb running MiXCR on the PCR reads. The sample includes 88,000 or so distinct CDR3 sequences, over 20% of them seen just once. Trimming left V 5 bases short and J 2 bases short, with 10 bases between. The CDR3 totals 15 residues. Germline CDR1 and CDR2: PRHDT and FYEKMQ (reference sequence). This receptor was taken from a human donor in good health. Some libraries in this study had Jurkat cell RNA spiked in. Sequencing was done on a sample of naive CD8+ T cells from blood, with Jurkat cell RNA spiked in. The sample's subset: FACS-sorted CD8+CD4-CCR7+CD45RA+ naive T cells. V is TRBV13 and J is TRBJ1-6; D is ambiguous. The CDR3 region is CASSPSGAYNSPLHF. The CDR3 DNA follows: TGTGCCAGCAGCCCGAGTGGAGCCTATAATTCACCCCTCCACTTT.